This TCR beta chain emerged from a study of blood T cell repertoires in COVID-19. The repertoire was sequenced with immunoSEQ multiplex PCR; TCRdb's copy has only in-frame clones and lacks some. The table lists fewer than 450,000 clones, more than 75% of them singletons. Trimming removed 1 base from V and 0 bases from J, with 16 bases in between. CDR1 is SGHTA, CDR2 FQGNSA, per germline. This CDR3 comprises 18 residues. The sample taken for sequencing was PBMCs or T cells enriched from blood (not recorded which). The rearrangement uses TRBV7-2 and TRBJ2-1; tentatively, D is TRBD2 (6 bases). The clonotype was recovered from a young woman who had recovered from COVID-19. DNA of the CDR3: TGTGCCAGCAGCTTAGACACTGGGCGGGGAACCTCCTACAATGAGCAGTTCTTC. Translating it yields CASSLDTGRGTSYNEQFF. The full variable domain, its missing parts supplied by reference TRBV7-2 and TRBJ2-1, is GAGVSQSPSNKVTEKGKDVELRCDPISGHTALYWYRQSLGQGLEFLIYFQGNSAPDKSGLPSDRFSAERTGGSVSTLTIQRTQQEDSAVYLCASSLDTGRGTSYNEQFFGPGTRLTVL.